The 7 T cell receptor beta chains in this list originate from one sample, sequenced in a study of blood T cells in healthy people across ages. The second PCR ran about 6 to 12 cycles with a sample-barcoded 5' primer and J-beta primers. One entry per CDR3 protein results from TCRdb running MiXCR on the 5' RACE reads. This sample has around 800,000 distinct CDR3 sequences, with roughly 44% found just once. Sequencing used blood. The receptors come from a man aged 55 to 69 in good health.

The genes are TRBV20-1 and TRBJ2-7; 7 nucleotides match TRBD2. Losses at the gene ends were 1 base for V and 5 bases for J; bases not matched to a gene: 8. Germline-derived CDR1 and CDR2 are DFQATT and SNEGSKA (reference sequence). This CDR3 contains 14 residues. In DNA form, the CDR3 reads TGCAGTGCTAGAGTCCCGGCGGGAGTCCACGAGCAGTACTTC. It specifies CSARVPAGVHEQYF.

This clonotype showed up just once. The chain combines TRBV10-3 with TRBJ1-1, with unresolved D. There are 13 residues in the CDR3. V lost 4 bases and J 2 bases, leaving 8 bases between the germline ends. Germline V gene lookup returns CDR1 ENHRY and CDR2 SYGVKD. This CDR3 reads CAISGPTNTEAFF. The CDR3 DNA is TGTGCCATCAGTGGACCAACCAACACTGAAGCTTTCTTT.

This clonotype was detected a few times. The rearrangement joins TRBV3-1 to TRBJ2-7; possibly TRBD1 for D (6 bases). The germline V gene has CDR1 LGHDT and CDR2 YNNKEL (reference sequence). The ends were cut back, 3 bases at V and 2 bases at J, with 11 bases in the middle. The CDR3 has 14 amino acids. This CDR3 reads CASSHRQAPYEQYF. DNA for the CDR3: TGTGCCAGCAGCCACAGACAGGCTCCCTACGAGCAGTACTTC.

This clonotype was observed a few times. The J gene is TRBJ2-3, the V gene TRBV7-2; 8 nucleotides match TRBD1. The CDR3 loop spans 12 amino acids. Losses at the gene ends were 5 bases for V and 11 bases for J; bases not matched to a gene: 6. The germline V gene encodes CDR1 SGHTA and CDR2 FQGNSA. The CDR3 nucleotides are TGTGCCAGCAGCCCTCCGGGACAGGTGCAGTATTTT. It codes for CASSPPGQVQYF.

The chain is built from TRBV4-1 and TRBJ2-2; no definite D call. V shed 5 bases and J shed 6 bases, with 19 bases lying between them. Germline lookup yields CDR1 MGHRA and CDR2 YSYEKL. The CDR3 extends over 16 amino acids. The chain's CDR3 is CASSEQDQISAGELFF. The CDR3 DNA sequence: TGCGCCAGCAGCGAACAAGATCAGATTTCAGCCGGGGAGCTGTTTTTT.

This clonotype was counted a few times. V usage is TRBV6-2 or TRBV6-3 and J usage is TRBJ2-4; 10 positions agree with TRBD1. Germline V gives CDR1 MNHEY, CDR2 SVGEGT. The CDR3 length is 14 residues. Trimming removed 7 bases from V and 9 bases from J; junction bases left unmatched: 9. The CDR3 here is CASIGRDRGTIQYF. The DNA for the CDR3 is TGTGCCAGCATCGGACGGGACAGGGGAACCATTCAGTACTTC.

This chain connects TRBV30 to TRBJ1-2; D not certain. The germline gives CDR1 GTSNPN, CDR2 SVGIG (reference sequence). Trimming removed 1 base from V and 6 bases from J, with 3 bases in between. CDR3 length: 10 residues. Here the CDR3 reads CAWSGHGYTF. The CDR3 coding sequence is TGTGCCTGGAGTGGACATGGCTACACCTTC.